This T cell receptor beta chain was sequenced in a study of blood T cell repertoires in COVID-19. Study as a whole: Sample material is recorded as cDNA or gDNA derived from T cells, B-cell-depleted T cells, or PBMCs.

In the authors' workflow: The assay estimated nucleated cells by amplifying reference gene primers. Data came from immunoSEQ multiplex PCR; TCRdb stores just in-frame clones and leaves some out. That table supplies the V and J calls and clone size; D and trimming were determined from the DNA. The repertoire has about 200,000 clones, around 84% of them found once; the top ten carry roughly 3.1%. CDR1 and CDR2 (germline): SGHRS, YFSETQ. The V gene end was trimmed by 1 base and the J gene end by 2 bases; junction bases not matched to a gene: 3. The CDR3 has 16 residues. Residents of about two dozen US areas, aged roughly 18 to 89 years, made up the participants.

The TCR was taken from a woman aged 25 to 39 who had been exposed to COVID-19. The V and J genes are TRBV5-1 and TRBJ2-2; 9 nucleotides align to TRBD2. Source material: PBMCs or T cells enriched from blood (not recorded which). CDR3 nucleotides: TGCGCCAGCAGCTTGTTAGCGGGGGATAACACCGGGGAGCTGTTTTTT. This translates into CASSLLAGDNTGELFF.